The TCR beta chain described here comes from a study of T cell responses to AZD1222 COVID-19 vaccine. The overall study: Second-dose recipients at about 4 or about 12 weeks were treated as one pooled group. Study outcomes and limitations: Only a handful of AZD1222 recipients tested seropositive at baseline. Reportedly, close to half of spike-specific TCRs are directed against unmutated variant regions.

Sequencing was performed with immunoSEQ multiplex PCR; in TCRdb, only in-frame clones are kept and a portion is missing. The profile shows approximately 140,000 clones, around nine tenths of them singletons. The CDR3 runs 15 residues. CDR1 is SGHTA, CDR2 FQGNSA, per germline. Trimming removed 1 base from V and 1 base from J, with 7 bases in between. Notes on this clone: No antigen is known for it.

The source is an adult in good health. V usage is TRBV7-2 and J usage is TRBJ2-2; D call uncertain. The specimen comprised peripheral blood, sampled on day 0 of AZD1222 vaccination. CDR3 DNA: TGTGCCAGCAGCTTAGGTCAGGTGAACACCGGGGAGCTGTTTTTT. Protein: CASSLGQVNTGELFF.